This T cell receptor (beta chain) was found in a study of CD8 T cells in ankylosing spondylitis. Using quantitative 5'-RACE with molecular barcodes, the authors made TCR beta libraries. MiXCR was run by TCRdb on the 5' RACE reads, yielding one entry per CDR3 protein. The table has about 31,000 distinct CDR3 sequences, roughly 7.2% seen once; the top ten hold 10% to 13%. Whole-study results and caveats: It was reported that disease-linked clones were significantly enriched in matched ankylosing spondylitis synovial fluid. Seemingly characteristic of ankylosing spondylitis blood was a TCR beta motif consisting of about 8 highly homologous variants. Before this, some motif variants had been reported in reactive arthritis synovial fluid and blood.

Germline V lookup: CDR1 SGHAT, CDR2 FQDESV (reference sequence). The CDR3 contains 15 residues. V dropped 5 bases and J dropped 0 bases, with 12 bases sitting between them. This clonotype was seen ten or more times. Its target is unknown. Sequencing was done on a sample of blood, either unsorted or a sorted T cell fraction (not recorded which). This chain joins TRBV11-1 and TRBJ2-3; unclear D gene. The receptor's source is a male donor with ankylosing spondylitis or in good health (not recorded which). CDR3: CASSQIGVSTDTQYF. CDR3 DNA: TGTGCCAGCAGCCAGATCGGAGTCAGCACAGATACGCAGTATTTT.